The clone carrying this TCR beta chain was seen a handful of times. Its antigen is not identified. In germline, CDR1 is DFQATT, CDR2 SNEGSKA (reference sequence). V gave up 5 bases and J gave up 0 bases; unmatched junction bases: 11. The CDR3 length is 17 residues. The data originate from a study of CD8 T cells in ankylosing spondylitis. One entry per CDR3 protein, called by TCRdb with MiXCR from the 5' RACE reads. The sample consists of hundreds of thousands of distinct CDR3 sequences, approximately 10% of them appearing once. Study observations and caveats: Reactive arthritis synovial fluid and blood were previously reported to contain some motif variants. Roughly eight highly homologous variants formed a TCR beta motif that appeared characteristic of ankylosing spondylitis blood. Peripheral blood held disease-linked clones only at relatively low frequency, and these were CD8+.

The specimen was blood, either unsorted or a sorted T cell fraction (not recorded which). The sequence came from a male donor with ankylosing spondylitis. V usage is TRBV20-1 and J usage is TRBJ1-4; 8 bases line up with TRBD1. CDR3 loop: CSAPRQGWTATNEKLFF. In DNA form, the CDR3 reads TGCAGTGCTCCCCGACAGGGGTGGACTGCAACTAATGAAAAACTGTTTTTT.